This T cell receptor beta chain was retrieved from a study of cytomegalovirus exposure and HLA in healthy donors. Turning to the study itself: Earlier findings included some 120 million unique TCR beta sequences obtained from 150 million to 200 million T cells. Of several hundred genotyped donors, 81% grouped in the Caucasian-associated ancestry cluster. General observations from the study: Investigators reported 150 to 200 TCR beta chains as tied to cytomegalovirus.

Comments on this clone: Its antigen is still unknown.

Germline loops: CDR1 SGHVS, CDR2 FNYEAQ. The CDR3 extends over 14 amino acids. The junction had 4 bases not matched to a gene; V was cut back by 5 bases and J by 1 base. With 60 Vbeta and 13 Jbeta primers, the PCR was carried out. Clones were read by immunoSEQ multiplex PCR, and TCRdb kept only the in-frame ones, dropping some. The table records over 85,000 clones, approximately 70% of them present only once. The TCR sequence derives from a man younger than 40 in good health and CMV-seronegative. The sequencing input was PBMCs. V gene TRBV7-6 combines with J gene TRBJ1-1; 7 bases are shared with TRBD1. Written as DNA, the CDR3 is TGTGCCAGCAGCCAACAGGGGTCGAACACTGAAGCTTTCTTT. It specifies CASSQQGSNTEAFF.